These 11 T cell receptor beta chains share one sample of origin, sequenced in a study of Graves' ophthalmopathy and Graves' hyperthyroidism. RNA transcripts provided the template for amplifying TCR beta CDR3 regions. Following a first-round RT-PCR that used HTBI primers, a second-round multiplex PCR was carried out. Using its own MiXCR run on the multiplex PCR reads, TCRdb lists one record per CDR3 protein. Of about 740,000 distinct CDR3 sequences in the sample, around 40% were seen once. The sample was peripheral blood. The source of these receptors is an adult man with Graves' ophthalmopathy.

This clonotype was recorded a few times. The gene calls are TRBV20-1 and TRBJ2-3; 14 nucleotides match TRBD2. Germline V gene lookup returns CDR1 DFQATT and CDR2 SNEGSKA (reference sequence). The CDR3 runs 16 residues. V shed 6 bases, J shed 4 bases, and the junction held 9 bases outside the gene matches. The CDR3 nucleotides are TGCAGTGCCCCTCGAGGGACTAGCGGGAGCCCAGATACGCAGTATTTT. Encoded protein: CSAPRGTSGSPDTQYF.

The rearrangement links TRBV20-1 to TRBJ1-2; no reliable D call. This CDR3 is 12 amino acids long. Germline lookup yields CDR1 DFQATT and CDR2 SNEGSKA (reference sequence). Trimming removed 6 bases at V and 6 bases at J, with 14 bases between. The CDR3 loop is CSARGSRDGYTF. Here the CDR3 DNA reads TGCAGTGCACGCGGGTCTCGAGATGGCTACACCTTC.

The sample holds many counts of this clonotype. The CDR3 loop is CASSLGQGGDEQYF. The CDR3 DNA reads as TGCGCCAGCAGCTTGGGGCAGGGAGGGGACGAGCAGTACTTC. The chain joins TRBV5-1 to TRBJ2-7; 7 nucleotides line up with TRBD2. The length of the CDR3 is 14 residues. V lost 0 bases, J lost 5 bases, and 5 bases stayed unmatched. Germline V gene lookup returns CDR1 SGHRS and CDR2 YFSETQ.

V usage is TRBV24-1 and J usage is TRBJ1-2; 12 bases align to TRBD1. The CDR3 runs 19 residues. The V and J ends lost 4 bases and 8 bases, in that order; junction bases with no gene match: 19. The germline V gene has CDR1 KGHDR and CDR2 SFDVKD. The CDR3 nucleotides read TGTGCCACCAGTGACCCCACCGCGGCGGGACAGGGGGCTGCAAGGGGCTACACCTTC. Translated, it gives CATSDPTAAGQGAARGYTF.

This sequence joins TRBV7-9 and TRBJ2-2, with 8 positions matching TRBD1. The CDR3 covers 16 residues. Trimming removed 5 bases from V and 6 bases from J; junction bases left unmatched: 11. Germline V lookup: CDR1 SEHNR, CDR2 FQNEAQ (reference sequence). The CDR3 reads CASSLKDRDFPGELFF. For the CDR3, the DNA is TGTGCCAGCAGCCTGAAGGACAGGGATTTTCCCGGGGAGCTGTTTTTT.

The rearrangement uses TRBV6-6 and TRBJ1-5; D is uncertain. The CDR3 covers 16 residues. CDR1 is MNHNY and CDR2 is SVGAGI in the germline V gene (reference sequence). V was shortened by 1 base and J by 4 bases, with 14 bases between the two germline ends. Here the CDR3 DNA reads TGTGCCAGCAGTTACTTCGGCAGTTCATCGAATCAGCCCCAGCATTTT. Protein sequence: CASSYFGSSSNQPQHF.

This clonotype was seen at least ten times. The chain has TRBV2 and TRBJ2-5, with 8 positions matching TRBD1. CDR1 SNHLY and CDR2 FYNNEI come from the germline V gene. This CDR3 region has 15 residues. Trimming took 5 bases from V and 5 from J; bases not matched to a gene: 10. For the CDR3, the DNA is TGTGCCAGCAGTTCGGACAGGGTGGTCTCGGAGACCCAGTACTTC. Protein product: CASSSDRVVSETQYF.

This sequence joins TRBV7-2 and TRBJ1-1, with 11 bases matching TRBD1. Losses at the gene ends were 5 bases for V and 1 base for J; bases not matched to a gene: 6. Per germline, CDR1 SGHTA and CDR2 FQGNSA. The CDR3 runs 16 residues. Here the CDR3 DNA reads TGTGCCAGCAGCAAGGGGACAGGGGGACAGAACACTGAAGCTTTCTTT. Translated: CASSKGTGGQNTEAFF.

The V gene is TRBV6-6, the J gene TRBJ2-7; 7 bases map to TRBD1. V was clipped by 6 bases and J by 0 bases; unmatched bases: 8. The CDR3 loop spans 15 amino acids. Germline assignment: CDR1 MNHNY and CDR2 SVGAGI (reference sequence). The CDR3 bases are TGTGCCAGCAGCTTACGACAGGGAAACTCCTACGAGCAGTACTTC. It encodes CASSLRQGNSYEQYF.

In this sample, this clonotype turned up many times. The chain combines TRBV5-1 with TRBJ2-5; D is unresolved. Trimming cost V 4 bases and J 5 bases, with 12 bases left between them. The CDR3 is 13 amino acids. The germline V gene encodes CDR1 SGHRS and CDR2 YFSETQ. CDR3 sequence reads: CASSPPGLETQYF. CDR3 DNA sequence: TGCGCCAGCAGCCCCCCCGGGTTGGAGACCCAGTACTTC.

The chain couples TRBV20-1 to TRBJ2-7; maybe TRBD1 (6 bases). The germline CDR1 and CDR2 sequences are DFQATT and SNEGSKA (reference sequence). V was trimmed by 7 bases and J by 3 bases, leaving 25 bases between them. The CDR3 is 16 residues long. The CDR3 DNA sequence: TGCAGTGACAAGAAACAGGGACGATGGGGATACTACGAGCAGTACTTC. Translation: CSDKKQGRWGYYEQYF.